This T cell receptor beta chain comes out of a study of cytomegalovirus exposure and HLA in healthy donors. Per the germline V gene, CDR1 is GTSNPN and CDR2 is SVGIG (reference sequence). This CDR3 region has 13 residues. Trimming removed 4 bases from V and 5 bases from J; junction bases left unmatched: 6. Use of 60 Vbeta and 13 Jbeta primers characterized the PCR. Data came from immunoSEQ multiplex PCR; TCRdb stores just in-frame clones and leaves some out. The sample carries roughly 150,000 clones, 80% recorded once. The gene calls are TRBV30 and TRBJ2-5; 8 nucleotides match TRBD1. The sequence was obtained from a male donor in good health and CMV-seronegative. The sequenced sample consisted of PBMCs. The DNA of the CDR3 is TGTGCCTGGAATCAGGGGGCGCAGGAGACCCAGTACTTC. Translation: CAWNQGAQETQYF.